The rows below give T cell receptor beta chains drawn from one sample of a study of Ad26.COV2.S vaccination and SARS-CoV-2 variants. Profiling relied on immunoSEQ multiplex PCR, and the TCRdb table lists in-frame clones only, not all of them. The sample lists about 320,000 clones, 70% to 90% occurring once. Material: peripheral blood, obtained in a trial of Ad26.COV2.S vaccine versus placebo. These receptor sequences come from a person aged 18-65 years who received the Ad26.COV2.S COVID-19 vaccine or a placebo. The CDR3 runs from the conserved cysteine through the conserved F or W. The order of the fields is V gene, J gene, clone size, D gene, CDR3 protein, CDR3 DNA. D genes are given only for firm matches. Clone size is not always given. Where it is, it says once, few, many or a class for expanded clones.

TRBV20-1	TRBJ1-2	once	TRBD1	CSATDRGRVMGYTF	TGCAGTGCTACTGACAGGGGGAGGGTAATGGGCTACACCTTC
TRBV9	TRBJ2-5	NA	NA	CASSPAAGLQETQYF	TGTGCCAGCAGCCCCGCAGCGGGCCTTCAAGAGACCCAGTACTTC
TRBV29-1	TRBJ1-1	NA	TRBD1	CSAAGGPNTEAFF	TGCAGCGCGGCAGGGGGGCCGAACACTGAAGCTTTCTTT
TRBV11-2	TRBJ1-1	NA	NA	CASRRPGGLNTEAFF	TGTGCCAGCAGGCGACCTGGGGGCTTGAACACTGAAGCTTTCTTT
TRBV11-2	TRBJ2-6	NA	NA	CASSWGGYSGANVLTF	TGTGCCAGCAGCTGGGGGGGCTACTCTGGGGCCAACGTCCTGACTTTC
TRBV9	TRBJ2-6	NA	NA	CASSVGLSRASGANVLTF	TGTGCCAGCAGCGTAGGACTCTCCCGGGCTTCTGGGGCCAACGTCCTGACTTTC
TRBV7-2	TRBJ1-6	NA	NA	CASSLAGIDSPLHF	TGTGCCAGCAGCTTAGCGGGGATCGATTCACCCCTCCACTTT
TRBV12-3/TRBV12-4	TRBJ1-5	NA	TRBD1	CASSRDRDQPQHF	TGTGCCAGCAGTCGCGACAGGGATCAGCCCCAGCATTTT
TRBV7-3	TRBJ1-6	NA	NA	CASSLGYENSPLHF	TGTGCCAGCAGCTTAGGCTACGAGAATTCACCCCTCCACTTT
TRBV5-6	TRBJ1-1	NA	NA	CASIRGPLVMNTEAFF	TGTGCCAGCATCCGGGGGCCGCTCGTTATGAACACTGAAGCTTTCTTT
TRBV6-2/TRBV6-3	TRBJ2-2	medium-sized	NA	CASSSGDTGELFF	TGTGCCAGCAGTTCCGGGGACACCGGGGAGCTGTTTTTT
TRBV30	TRBJ2-7	NA	TRBD1	CAWSRGRGTGAYEQYF	TGTGCCTGGAGCAGGGGGAGGGGGACAGGGGCCTACGAGCAGTACTTC
TRBV5-6	TRBJ2-7	NA	TRBD2	CASSLGVGTRAEQYF	TGTGCCAGCAGCTTGGGGGTTGGGACTAGGGCCGAGCAGTACTTC
TRBV7-3	TRBJ2-3	NA	TRBD2	CASSLRTSGGDTQYF	TGTGCCAGCAGCTTACGGACTAGCGGGGGAGATACGCAGTATTTT
TRBV5-4	TRBJ2-1	NA	NA	CASSLGGARATYNEQFF	TGTGCCAGCAGCTTGGGGGGGGCCAGGGCAACATACAATGAGCAGTTCTTC
TRBV18	TRBJ1-2	NA	TRBD1	CASSPPPPGGNYGYTF	TGTGCCAGCTCACCACCTCCACCAGGGGGGAACTATGGCTACACCTTC
TRBV2	TRBJ1-6	few	TRBD1	CASSGAGQNNSPLHF	TGTGCCAGCAGTGGGGCGGGACAGAATAATTCACCCCTCCACTTT
TRBV7-2	TRBJ2-2	NA	NA	CASSLLGRDTGELFF	TGTGCCAGCAGCTTATTGGGCAGAGACACCGGGGAGCTGTTTTTT
TRBV5-1	TRBJ1-1	few	TRBD1	CASSLAGTGGKTEAFF	TGCGCCAGCAGCTTGGCCGGCACAGGGGGCAAGACTGAAGCTTTCTTT
TRBV29-1	TRBJ1-2	NA	NA	CSVDFGYTF	TGCAGCGTTGACTTTGGCTACACCTTC
TRBV3-1/TRBV3-2	TRBJ1-5	NA	NA	CASSQMGGLSQPQHF	TGTGCCAGCAGCCAAATGGGCGGCCTCAGTCAGCCCCAGCATTTT
TRBV3-1/TRBV3-2	TRBJ1-1	NA	NA	CASSPPDRKARGANTEAFF	TGTGCCAGCAGCCCGCCAGACCGGAAGGCGCGGGGGGCGAACACTGAAGCTTTCTTT
TRBV19	TRBJ1-1	NA	TRBD1	CASSIGRGAMNTEAFF	TGTGCCAGTAGTATCGGCAGGGGGGCCATGAACACTGAAGCTTTCTTT
TRBV7-9	TRBJ2-1	NA	TRBD2	CASSLRETSGGMNYNEQFF	TGTGCCAGCAGCTTAAGGGAGACTAGCGGGGGGATGAACTACAATGAGCAGTTCTTC
TRBV28	TRBJ2-7	NA	NA	CASSLGRTYEQYF	TGTGCCAGCAGTTTAGGCCGGACGTACGAGCAGTACTTC
TRBV5-4	TRBJ2-6	NA	NA	CASSAGASGANVLTF	TGTGCCAGCAGCGCGGGGGCGAGTGGGGCCAACGTCCTGACTTTC
TRBV18	TRBJ1-1	NA	NA	CASSPPSEGEAFF	TGTGCCAGCTCACCCCCCTCGGAGGGAGAAGCTTTCTTT
TRBV7-2	TRBJ2-7	NA	NA	CASSLDWGRNPNEQYF	TGTGCCAGCAGCTTAGATTGGGGCAGGAATCCTAACGAGCAGTACTTC
TRBV5-4	TRBJ1-1	NA	NA	CASSLGQTNTEAFF	TGTGCCAGCAGCCTCGGACAGACGAACACTGAAGCTTTCTTT
TRBV5-1	TRBJ2-5	once	TRBD1	CASSLGQGQETQYF	TGCGCCAGCAGCTTGGGACAGGGCCAAGAGACCCAGTACTTC
TRBV5-1	TRBJ2-2	NA	NA	CASSLTVGNPGELFF	TGCGCCAGCAGCTTGACTGTGGGGAACCCCGGGGAGCTGTTTTTT
TRBV30	TRBJ1-1	NA	NA	CAWSVGRMNTEAFF	TGTGCCTGGAGTGTAGGACGGATGAACACTGAAGCTTTCTTT
TRBV7-8	TRBJ1-5	NA	NA	CASSLGLSGGYSNQPQHF	TGTGCCAGCAGCTTGGGACTTTCTGGGGGTTATAGCAATCAGCCCCAGCATTTT
TRBV30	TRBJ2-2	NA	NA	CAWSARRNTGELFF	TGTGCCTGGAGTGCCAGGAGGAACACCGGGGAGCTGTTTTTT
TRBV6-1	TRBJ2-2	NA	TRBD2	CASSEPLAGMTGELFF	TGTGCCAGCAGTGAACCGCTAGCGGGGATGACCGGGGAGCTGTTTTTT
TRBV4-3	TRBJ1-2	NA	NA	CASSQDPRRGYTF	TGCGCCAGCAGCCAAGATCCCCGGCGTGGCTACACCTTC
TRBV6-2/TRBV6-3	TRBJ2-3	NA	TRBD2	CASSSGTSGGIGKQYF	TGTGCCAGCAGTTCGGGGACTAGCGGGGGGATTGGTAAGCAGTATTTT
TRBV7-3	TRBJ1-1	once	NA	CASSIGGNYPEAFF	TGTGCCAGCAGCATAGGGGGAAATTATCCTGAAGCTTTCTTT
TRBV9	TRBJ1-1	NA	NA	CASSVAGGNTEAFF	TGTGCCAGCAGCGTAGCTGGGGGGAACACTGAAGCTTTCTTT
TRBV7-2	TRBJ2-5	NA	NA	CASSLGGNQETQYF	TGTGCCAGCAGCTTAGGCGGGAATCAAGAGACCCAGTACTTC
TRBV27	TRBJ2-5	NA	TRBD1	CASSATGFGGTQYF	TGTGCCAGCAGTGCGACAGGGTTTGGTGGGACCCAGTACTTC
TRBV18	TRBJ1-1	NA	NA	CASSSRENTEAFF	TGTGCCAGCTCATCTCGGGAGAACACTGAAGCTTTCTTT
TRBV5-5	TRBJ1-4	NA	TRBD1	CASRGQAPINEKLFF	TGTGCCAGCAGGGGACAGGCGCCCATTAATGAAAAACTGTTTTTT
TRBV7-8	TRBJ1-2	NA	TRBD1	CASSPLPDRELYGYTF	TGTGCCAGCAGCCCGCTACCAGACAGGGAATTATATGGCTACACCTTC
TRBV7-3	TRBJ1-6	NA	NA	CASSSPVSPLHF	TGTGCCAGCAGCTCCCCGGTGTCACCCCTCCACTTT
TRBV19	TRBJ1-2	NA	TRBD1	CASSIPTGSSKGHYGYTF	TGTGCCAGTAGTATACCGACAGGGAGCTCTAAGGGACACTATGGCTACACCTTC
TRBV6-5	TRBJ1-2	NA	NA	CASSYSTESYTF	TGTGCCAGCAGTTACTCGACGGAAAGCTACACCTTC
TRBV5-6	TRBJ2-3	NA	TRBD2	CASSPWGGGVDTQYF	TGTGCCAGCAGCCCCTGGGGCGGGGGGGTAGATACGCAGTATTTT
TRBV6-1	TRBJ1-2	NA	NA	CASSEAYLGYTF	TGTGCCAGCAGTGAAGCGTACCTCGGCTACACCTTC
TRBV6-2/TRBV6-3	TRBJ2-2	NA	TRBD2	CASNYLAGRHSNTGELFF	TGTGCCAGCAATTACCTAGCGGGGCGACACTCGAACACCGGGGAGCTGTTTTTT